This T cell receptor (beta chain) was sequenced during a study of T-cell memory formation after mild COVID-19. In the study overall: Largely, TCR clusters stayed within a single donor.

This clonotype was seen more than once but under ten times. Its target is unknown. Points from the study as a whole: Clones contracting day 15 to 85 were balanced CD4/CD8; later expanders leaned CD4+. Largely, contracting CD4+ clones fell within CM and EM, and contracting CD8+ clones within EMRA.

The TCR alpha and TCR beta cDNA libraries, bearing sample barcodes and UMIs, were generated by 5'RACE using constant-segment primers. MiXCR, run by TCRdb on the 5' RACE reads, gives a single entry per CDR3 protein. Of approximately 230,000 distinct CDR3 sequences in the sample, approximately 16% were seen once. The CDR3 spans 13 residues. Germline V lookup: CDR1 SQVTM, CDR2 ANQGSEA. V was clipped by 7 bases and J by 1 base; unmatched bases: 4. This receptor was identified in a man younger than 35 who had mild COVID-19 (a few samples of this study predate the infection). Cell type and time point are not known. The material sequenced was PBMCs or a T cell subset sorted from them (not recorded which). The rearrangement joins TRBV29-1 to TRBJ1-2, with TRBD1 matching over 9 bases. CDR3 loop: CSAGQGINYGYTF. The CDR3 bases are TGCAGCGCCGGACAGGGGATTAACTATGGCTACACCTTC.